This T cell receptor beta chain was retrieved from a study of human T cells and chemical hapten exposure. Study context: Weekly administration of diphenylcyclopropenone to the scalp of patients continued throughout the approximately 24-week study. Upper-back patches of 0.01% DPC were read at 6 days. General study findings and limits: Versus controls, expanded TCRs had significantly more large CDR3 similarity clusters.

Notes on this clonotype: The target antigen is unknown.

The CDR3 covers 13 residues. V gave up 6 bases and J gave up 6 bases; unmatched junction bases: 5. In germline, CDR1 is SNHLY, CDR2 FYNNEI. MiXCR was run by TCRdb on the RACE reads, yielding one entry per CDR3 protein. Here the sample spans approximately 160,000 distinct CDR3 sequences, 25% to 30% being singletons. Documented time point: patch test 3, about 24 weeks after DPC sensitization. The sample's treatment: therapeutic diphenylcyclopropenone sensitization with weekly scalp DPC. The donor pool consisted of alopecia patients aged 18 to 70 years, considered suitable for DPC. The sample was whole blood, taken in connection with sensitization to the hapten diphenylcyclopropenone (DPC). This chain uses TRBV2 with TRBJ1-1; TRBD1 aligns across 9 bases. The sequence was obtained from a woman aged 18-30 years with alopecia areata. Some clones in this sample may be carry-over from other donors' samples. The CDR3 DNA sequence: TGTGCCAGCAGCGAACAGGGGGCGGCTGAAGCTTTCTTT. Its protein product is CASSEQGAAEAFF.